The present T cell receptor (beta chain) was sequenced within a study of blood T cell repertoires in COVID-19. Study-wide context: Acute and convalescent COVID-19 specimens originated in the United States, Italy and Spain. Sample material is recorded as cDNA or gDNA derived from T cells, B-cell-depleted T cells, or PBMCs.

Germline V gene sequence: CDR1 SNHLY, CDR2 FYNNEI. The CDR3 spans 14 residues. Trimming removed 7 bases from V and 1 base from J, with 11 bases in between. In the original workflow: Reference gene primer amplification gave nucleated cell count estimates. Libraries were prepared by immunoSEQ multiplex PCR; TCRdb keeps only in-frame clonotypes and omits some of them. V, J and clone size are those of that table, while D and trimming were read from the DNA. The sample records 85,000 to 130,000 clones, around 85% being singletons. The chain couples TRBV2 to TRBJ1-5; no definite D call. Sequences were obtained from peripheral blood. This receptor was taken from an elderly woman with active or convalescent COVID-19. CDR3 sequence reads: CASTEDLSNQPQHF. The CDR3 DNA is TGTGCCAGCACGGAGGACTTAAGCAATCAGCCCCAGCATTTT. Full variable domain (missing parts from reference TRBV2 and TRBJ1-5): EPEVTQTPSHQVTQMGQEVILRCVPISNHLYFYWYRQILGQKVEFLVSFYNNEISEKSEIFDDQFSVERPDGSNFTLKIRSTKLEDSAMYFCASTEDLSNQPQHFGDGTRLSIL.